Shown below are 27 T cell receptor beta chains from a single sample sequenced in a study of cytomegalovirus exposure and HLA in healthy donors. The study ran its PCR with 60 Vbeta and 13 Jbeta primers. Here immunoSEQ multiplex PCR was the method, and the copy in TCRdb shows in-frame clones only, minus some. The sample holds about 120,000 clones. The sample comprised PBMCs. The source of these receptors is a man younger than 35 in good health and CMV-seronegative.

The chain has TRBV2 and TRBJ1-2; perhaps TRBD1 as D (6 bases). The germline V and J ends were trimmed by 9 bases and 3 bases, with 29 bases remaining between them. The CDR3 consists of 18 residues. CDR1 and CDR2 (germline): SNHLY, FYNNEI. The chain's CDR3 is CARRADSFESLGYYGYTF. CDR3 nucleotide sequence: TGTGCCAGGAGGGCGGACAGTTTTGAGTCCTTGGGGTACTATGGCTACACCTTC.

This chain uses TRBV28 with TRBJ1-3; 7 nucleotides match TRBD1. CDR1 is MDHEN, CDR2 SYDVKM, per germline. V dropped 3 bases and J dropped 1; count of bases not matched to a gene: 0. This CDR3 comprises 14 residues. CDR3 protein: CASSLGQSGNTIYF. CDR3 in DNA: TGTGCCAGCAGTTTGGGACAGTCTGGAAACACCATATATTTT.

V and J are TRBV18 and TRBJ2-1, with 9 bases matching TRBD1. The germline gives CDR1 KGHSH, CDR2 LQKENI. The junction had 8 bases not matched to a gene; V was cut back by 4 bases and J by 7 bases. The CDR3 loop spans 15 amino acids. This CDR3 reads CASSHRDREGNEQFF. The DNA of the CDR3 is TGTGCCAGCTCACACCGGGACAGGGAAGGAAATGAGCAGTTCTTC.

The rearrangement uses TRBV2 and TRBJ1-1; D gene ambiguous. V was clipped by 5 bases and J by 5 bases, with 12 bases between them. Looked up from germline, CDR1 is SNHLY and CDR2 is FYNNEI. The CDR3 runs to 13 residues. The CDR3 DNA sequence: TGTGCCAGCAGTCCTACGTTGAGGACTGAAGCTTTCTTT. Translating it yields CASSPTLRTEAFF.

The chain couples TRBV10-1 to TRBJ1-1; D gene unclear. V lost 6 bases to trimming and J lost 1 base, with 9 bases between them. CDR3 length: 13 residues. The germline gives CDR1 WNHNN, CDR2 SYGVQD (reference sequence). Here the CDR3 reads CASSRSWNTEAFF. The CDR3 coding sequence is TGCGCCAGCAGCAGGTCATGGAACACTGAAGCTTTCTTT.

In the case of this clone: Other DNA sequences within the sample encode an identical CDR3. The J gene is TRBJ1-2, the V gene TRBV19, with D unresolved. The CDR3 contains 11 residues. The V end was cut by 3 bases, the J end by 8 bases, with 7 bases between. Germline V gene lookup returns CDR1 LNHDA and CDR2 SQIVND (reference sequence). The CDR3 DNA reads as TGTGCCAGTAGTATCGGGTACGGCTACACCTTC. Its translation is CASSIGYGYTF.

The V gene is TRBV6-5, the J gene TRBJ2-7, with TRBD1 matching 10 bases. The junction had 3 bases not matched to a gene; V was cut back by 1 base and J by 6 bases. Germline loops: CDR1 MNHEY, CDR2 SVGAGI. This CDR3 has 14 residues. CDR3 nucleotides: TGTGCCAGCAGTTACTTGCGGACAGGGGGCGAGCAGTACTTC. It specifies CASSYLRTGGEQYF.

The chain combines TRBV5-4 with TRBJ2-1; 7 bases fit TRBD1. CDR3 length: 11 amino acids. V shed 3 bases, J shed 13 bases, and the junction held 4 bases outside the gene matches. The germline V gene has CDR1 SGHNT and CDR2 YYREEE (reference sequence). DNA of the CDR3: TGTGCCAGCAGCTGGGGGACAGATCAGTTCTTC. Translated, it gives CASSWGTDQFF.

The gene calls are TRBV5-1 and TRBJ1-1; no clear D gene. This CDR3 comprises 14 residues. Looked up from germline, CDR1 is SGHRS and CDR2 is YFSETQ. V was pared by 0 bases and J by 5 bases, with 11 bases between. CDR3 nucleotide sequence: TGCGCCAGCAGCTTGGAGCGGGCTAGGACTGAAGCTTTCTTT. The encoded protein is CASSLERARTEAFF. The full variable domain, with the rest looked up from reference TRBV5-1 and TRBJ1-1, is KAGVTQTPRYLIKTRGQQVTLSCSPISGHRSVSWYQQTPGQGLQFLFEYFSETQRNKGNFPGRFSGRQFSNSRSEMNVSTLELGDSALYLCASSLERARTEAFFGQGTRLTVV.

The J gene is TRBJ1-4, the V gene TRBV7-9; 10 bases agree with TRBD1. Germline loops: CDR1 SEHNR, CDR2 FQNEAQ (reference sequence). Trimming cost V 7 bases and J 11 bases; bases outside gene matches: 13. The CDR3 totals 15 residues. CDR3 in amino acids: CASTYWDRGKGKLFF. CDR3 bases: TGTGCCAGCACCTATTGGGACAGGGGAAAGGGGAAACTGTTTTTT.

The gene calls are TRBV5-1 and TRBJ1-3; 8 nucleotides agree with TRBD1. The length of the CDR3 is 18 residues. V lost 0 bases, J lost 7 bases, and 15 bases stayed unmatched. Per the germline V gene, CDR1 is SGHRS and CDR2 is YFSETQ. DNA of the CDR3: TGCGCCAGCAGCTTGGGAACAGGGGGTTCGGCCTCGGTGAACACCATATATTTT. It specifies CASSLGTGGSASVNTIYF.

The V and J genes are TRBV11-3 and TRBJ2-7; 7 bases fit TRBD2. Trimming at V came to 0 bases and at J to 4 bases, leaving 6 bases not matched to a gene. The germline V gene encodes CDR1 SGHNT and CDR2 YENEEA. CDR3 length equals 15 residues. In DNA form, the CDR3 reads TGTGCCAGCAGCTTAGAGGGCGGGAGCGCTTACGAGCAGTACTTC. Translated: CASSLEGGSAYEQYF. Combining the CDR3 with reference TRBV11-3 and TRBJ2-7 gives the whole variable domain EAGVVQSPRYKIIEKKQPVAFWCNPISGHNTLYWYLQNLGQGPELLIRYENEEAVDDSQLPKDRFSAERLKGVDSTLKIQPAELGDSAVYLCASSLEGGSAYEQYFGPGTRLTVT.

The chain is built from TRBV7-6 and TRBJ1-3; D gene unclear. The CDR3 runs 15 residues. V dropped 2 bases and J dropped 4 bases, with 12 bases sitting between them. Germline-derived CDR1 and CDR2 are SGHVS and FNYEAQ. For the CDR3, the DNA is TGTGCCAGCAGCTTAAGTTCCGAGGGAGGAAACACCATATATTTT. Amino acid sequence: CASSLSSEGGNTIYF.

The gene calls are TRBV2 and TRBJ1-1, with 8 bases fitting TRBD1. The V gene's germline CDR1 is SNHLY and CDR2 FYNNEI. This CDR3 contains 13 residues. Unmatched junction bases numbered 9, after V lost 9 bases and J lost 6 bases. CDR3 DNA sequence: TGTGCCAGTCCCAGGGGGCCATCCGCTGAAGCTTTCTTT. It codes for CASPRGPSAEAFF.

The chain has TRBV29-1 and TRBJ1-1; tentative D call: TRBD1 (5 bases). Germline CDR1 and CDR2: SQVTM and ANQGSEA. Trimming took off 4 bases at V and 4 bases at J, with 7 bases between the two ends. The CDR3 runs to 11 residues. DNA of the CDR3: TGCAGCGTTGTGGGGGGCACTGAAGCTTTCTTT. As protein: CSVVGGTEAFF.

V gene TRBV19 combines with J gene TRBJ2-1, with D possibly matching TRBD2 (7 bases). Trimming shortened V by 4 bases and J by 4 bases, and 14 bases separated the two germline ends. CDR1 is LNHDA, CDR2 SQIVND, per germline (reference sequence). The CDR3 consists of 15 residues. This CDR3 is CASSRGGGGYNEQFF. In DNA form, the CDR3 reads TGTGCCAGTAGTAGGGGAGGGGGGGGATACAATGAGCAGTTCTTC.

The V gene is TRBV19, the J gene TRBJ1-1, with a tentative D call TRBD1 (6 bases). Trimming removed 3 bases at V and 4 bases at J, with 9 bases between. The CDR3 extends over 13 amino acids. The germline gives CDR1 LNHDA, CDR2 SQIVND (reference sequence). The DNA of the CDR3 is TGTGCCAGTAGTATTGGGGGCGGCACTGAAGCTTTCTTT. Residues: CASSIGGGTEAFF.

The CDR3 here is CASSLSGVSDEQYF. CDR3 DNA: TGTGCCAGCAGCTTGTCCGGGGTTTCCGACGAGCAGTACTTC. This chain links TRBV5-5 with TRBJ2-7, with a tentative D call TRBD2 (5 bases). The CDR3 is 14 residues long. Trimming took 1 base from V and 5 from J, leaving 13 bases between them. Germline CDR1 and CDR2: SGHKS and YYEKEE (reference sequence).

V and J are TRBV6-6 and TRBJ1-2; D is undetermined. Germline V gene data show CDR1 as MNHNY and CDR2 as SVGAGI (reference sequence). V was cut by 7 bases and J by 5 bases, with 14 bases left in between. The CDR3 is made up of 13 amino acids. In DNA, the CDR3 is TGTGCCAGCACCCTGGCAGTCGGGTATGGCTACACCTTC. It translates to CASTLAVGYGYTF.

The chain is built from TRBV7-8 and TRBJ1-2; 8 nucleotides align to TRBD1. With V trimmed by 0 bases and J by 7 bases, 4 bases remained unmatched. Germline V gives CDR1 SGHVS, CDR2 FQNEAQ. The CDR3 covers 14 residues. The CDR3 DNA sequence: TGTGCCAGCAGCTTAGCCCAGGGGGCGGGTGGCTACACCTTC. It specifies CASSLAQGAGGYTF.

The V call is TRBV4-1, the J call TRBJ1-6; weak D call: TRBD1 (6 bases). With 1 base removed from V and 9 bases from J, the gap between germline ends came to 19 bases. Germline-derived CDR1 and CDR2 are MGHRA and YSYEKL. The CDR3 is 17 residues long. CDR3 in amino acids: CASSQVFMGAGGSPLHF. The CDR3 bases are TGCGCCAGCAGCCAAGTTTTCATGGGGGCGGGGGGTTCACCCCTCCACTTT.

Details on this clone: Other DNA sequences in the sample encode the same CDR3. The DNA for the CDR3 is TGTGCCAGCAGTTGGGGACAACTGAACACTGAAGCTTTCTTT. It is translated as CASSWGQLNTEAFF. The chain carries TRBV6-5 and TRBJ1-1; D might be TRBD1 (6 bases). The germline gives CDR1 MNHEY, CDR2 SVGAGI. The CDR3 extends over 14 amino acids. Trimming took off 4 bases at V and 0 bases at J, with 9 bases between the two ends.

The chain has TRBV4-1 and TRBJ1-4, with a possible D match to TRBD1 (6 bases). The CDR3 totals 17 residues. The germline V gene has CDR1 MGHRA and CDR2 YSYEKL. V was clipped by 5 bases and J by 5 bases, with 21 bases between them. Written as DNA, the CDR3 is TGCGCCAGCAGCTCCTTTCCTAGGGGGGGAAAAAATGAAAAACTGTTTTTT. It is translated as CASSSFPRGGKNEKLFF.

For this clone: This CDR3 is also generated by other DNA sequences in the sample. V and J are TRBV6-1 and TRBJ1-2; D ambiguous. The V gene lost 1 base and the J gene lost 2 bases, with 8 bases spanning the gap. The CDR3 loop spans 14 amino acids. From germline, CDR1 is MNHNS and CDR2 SASEGT. This CDR3 reads CASSEGGGNYGYTF. CDR3 nucleotide sequence: TGTGCCAGCAGTGAAGGAGGCGGGAACTATGGCTACACCTTC.

The chain is built from TRBV4-1 and TRBJ2-1, with 8 bases aligning to TRBD2. Germline V gene sequence: CDR1 MGHRA, CDR2 YSYEKL. The CDR3 covers 17 residues. V gave up 4 bases and J gave up 4 bases; unmatched junction bases: 12. CDR3 nucleotides: TGCGCCAGCAGCCTATCACCCGGGAGGGGGGGATACAATGAGCAGTTCTTC. It encodes CASSLSPGRGGYNEQFF.

V and J are TRBV11-1 and TRBJ2-7, with 11 bases identical to TRBD1. The CDR3 contains 15 residues. CDR1 SGHAT and CDR2 FQDESV come from the germline V gene (reference sequence). The V gene end was trimmed by 3 bases and the J gene end by 5 bases; junction bases not matched to a gene: 6. The CDR3 nucleotides read TGTGCCAGCAGCTTGGGACAGGGGGGTTTCAACGAGCAGTACTTC. Translated: CASSLGQGGFNEQYF.

The V call is TRBV6-1, the J call TRBJ2-5; 9 bases agree with TRBD2. The CDR3 has 16 residues. V gave up 3 bases and J gave up 6 bases; unmatched junction bases: 11. Germline CDR1 reads MNHNS; CDR2 reads SASEGT. The CDR3: CASSDLAGVKVKTQYF. In DNA form, the CDR3 reads TGTGCCAGCAGTGACTTAGCGGGAGTGAAAGTAAAGACCCAGTACTTC.